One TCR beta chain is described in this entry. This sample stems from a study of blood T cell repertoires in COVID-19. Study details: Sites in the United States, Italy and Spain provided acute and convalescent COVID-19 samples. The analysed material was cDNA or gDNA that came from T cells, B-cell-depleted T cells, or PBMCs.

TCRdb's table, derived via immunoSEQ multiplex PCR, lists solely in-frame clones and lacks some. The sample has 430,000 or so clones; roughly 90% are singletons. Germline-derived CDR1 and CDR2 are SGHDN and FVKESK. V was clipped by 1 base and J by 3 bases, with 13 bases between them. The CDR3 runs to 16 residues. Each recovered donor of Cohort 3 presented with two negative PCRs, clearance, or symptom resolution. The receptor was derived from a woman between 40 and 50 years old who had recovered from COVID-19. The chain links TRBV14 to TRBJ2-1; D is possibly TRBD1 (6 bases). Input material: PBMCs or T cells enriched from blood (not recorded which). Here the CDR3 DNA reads TGTGCCAGCAGCCAAGGAGGGGGTCTTCTCTACAATGAGCAGTTCTTC. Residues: CASSQGGGLLYNEQFF.